The 3 T cell receptor beta chains below come from one sample, sequenced in a study of early T cells in non-severe SARS-CoV-2 infection. A single record per CDR3 protein comes from TCRdb applying MiXCR to the 5' RACE reads. The table records about 50,000 distinct CDR3 sequences, approximately 8% of them present only once. Sequencing was carried out using whole blood. These receptors were obtained from an adult who was a healthcare worker with PCR-confirmed SARS-CoV-2 infection or an uninfected control (not recorded which).

This clonotype was seen repeatedly, ten times or more. The V and J genes are TRBV15 and TRBJ1-5; no reliable D call. CDR3 size: 14 residues. The V and J ends lost 5 bases and 0 bases respectively, with 8 bases between them. Germline CDR1 and CDR2: LNHNV and YYDKDF (reference sequence). The CDR3 DNA sequence: TGTGCCACCAGCCGCGCAAGTAGCAATCAGCCCCAGCATTTT. Translated: CATSRASSNQPQHF.

In its sample, this clonotype was seen a few times. The CDR3 DNA sequence: TGTGCCAGCAGTGAATTAGAAAAACTGTTTTTT. It translates to CASSELEKLFF. The V call is TRBV6-1, the J call TRBJ1-4, with no clear D. The V and J ends lost 2 bases and 8 bases respectively, with 3 bases between them. The CDR3 has 11 residues. The germline CDR1 and CDR2 sequences are MNHNS and SASEGT.

This chain uses TRBV20-1 with TRBJ2-5; TRBD2 matches at 8 bases. Germline V gene sequence: CDR1 DFQATT, CDR2 SNEGSKA (reference sequence). CDR3 size: 13 residues. V trimming: 5 bases; J trimming: 5 bases; junction bases outside the gene matches: 7. The CDR3 sequence: CSAGSGEGETQYF. The CDR3 DNA reads TGCAGTGCTGGTAGCGGGGAAGGGGAGACCCAGTACTTC.